This is a list of T cell receptor beta chains from one sample in a study of T-cell reconstitution after alpha-beta-depleted transplantation in children. TCRdb re-called the PCR reads with MiXCR, one entry per CDR3 protein. This sample has hundreds of thousands of distinct CDR3 sequences, with 16% found just once. The sequencing here drew on PBMCs from the stem cell graft donor, taken from the stem cell graft. These receptors were obtained from a human donor who donated a stem cell graft to a child with acute myeloid leukemia. Both conserved end residues are part of each CDR3. A D gene is named only where the DNA matches it firmly. Clone size is shown for a subset of rows, as once, few, many or a class of expanded clone.

NA	TRBV2	once	TRBJ1-4	TGTGCCAGCAGTCAAGACAGCGGTAATGAAAAACTGTTTTTT	CASSQDSGNEKLFF
NA	TRBV5-6	many	TRBJ1-1	TGTGCCAGCAGCGTACTTCAGCTTGAAGCTTTCTTT	CASSVLQLEAFF
TRBD2	TRBV6-4	few	TRBJ2-3	TGTGCCAGCAGTGAATCGGCGGGGGGGCCTGCAGATACGCAGTATTTT	CASSESAGGPADTQYF
NA	TRBV20-1	many	TRBJ2-7	TGCAGTGCTAGAGATCAGGGTCCCTACGAGCAGTACTTC	CSARDQGPYEQYF
NA	TRBV12-3/TRBV12-4	few	TRBJ2-2	TGTGCCAGCAGACCTTGGGACGGGAACACCGGGGAGCTGTTTTTT	CASRPWDGNTGELFF
NA	TRBV20-1	many	TRBJ1-1	TGCAGTGCTAGCCTGGCGGGGGACACTGAAGCTTTCTTT	CSASLAGDTEAFF
TRBD1	TRBV12-3/TRBV12-4	few	TRBJ1-6	TGTGCCAGCAGTCCCGGGACAGGGGGCTCACCCCTCCACTTT	CASSPGTGGSPLHF
NA	TRBV20-1	many	TRBJ2-3	TGCAGTTTGGCGGACCCGCTTGCAGATACGCAGTATTTT	CSLADPLADTQYF
NA	TRBV20-1	many	TRBJ2-4	TGCAGTGCTAGAGACCCCGGGACACCGAACGGCATTCAGTACTTC	CSARDPGTPNGIQYF
TRBD1	TRBV12-3/TRBV12-4	few	TRBJ2-7	TGTGCCAGCAGTTTAGCCCTTTGGACAGGTCCGACCTACGAGCAGTACTTC	CASSLALWTGPTYEQYF
NA	TRBV4-3	few	TRBJ2-7	TGCGCCAGCAGCCAAATTGGCGGTAGCTCCTACGAGCAGTACTTC	CASSQIGGSSYEQYF
NA	TRBV10-1	NA	TRBJ2-4	TGCGCCAGCAGGCAGCCGGGACACAAAAACAAAAACATTCAGTACTTC	CASRQPGHKNKNIQYF
TRBD1	TRBV29-1	many	TRBJ1-1	TGCAGCGTTGAATGGGACAGACCTAAAGCTTTCTTT	CSVEWDRPKAFF
NA	TRBV7-9	NA	TRBJ2-3	TGTGCCAGCAGCTTAGCGGGACACCGGCCAAGGGCAGATACGCAGTATTTT	CASSLAGHRPRADTQYF
TRBD1	TRBV7-2	NA	TRBJ2-7	TGTGCCAGCAGCTTATCAACCGGGACAGGGACCTACGAGCAGTACTTC	CASSLSTGTGTYEQYF
NA	TRBV12-3/TRBV12-4	NA	TRBJ1-4	TGTGCCAGCAGTTTAAGGTTCCCCGTCTGGAACCGGGAAAAACTGTTTTTT	CASSLRFPVWNREKLFF
TRBD1	TRBV12-3/TRBV12-4	few	TRBJ1-2	TGTGCCAGCACGGGACAGGGCATAAGGAGCTACACCTTC	CASTGQGIRSYTF
TRBD1	TRBV25-1	many	TRBJ1-1	TGTGCCAGCAGTGACACACAGGGGGCCGTGGTCACTGAAGCTTTCTTT	CASSDTQGAVVTEAFF
NA	TRBV7-8	NA	TRBJ2-7	TGTGCCAGCAGCTTAAGGTCTCAGGGCGGCTACGAGCAGTACTTC	CASSLRSQGGYEQYF
TRBD2	TRBV6-1	many	TRBJ2-2	TGTGCCAGCAGTGTCCTAGGGCGGGGGGCCTCCACGTTAACGAACACCGGGGAGCTGTTTTTT	CASSVLGRGASTLTNTGELFF
NA	TRBV4-1	once	TRBJ1-5	TGCGCCAGCAGCCAACTCCTGGTGGATCAGCCCCAGCATTTT	CASSQLLVDQPQHF
NA	TRBV27	many	TRBJ1-6	TGTGCCAGCAGTCAGGTACCCGGTGGTAATTCACCCCTCCACTTT	CASSQVPGGNSPLHF
TRBD1	TRBV12-3/TRBV12-4	NA	TRBJ1-5	TGTGCCAGCAGGGGGGACAGAAATCAGCCCCAGCATTTT	CASRGDRNQPQHF
NA	TRBV29-1	many	TRBJ2-7	TGCAGCGCCGTGGGGACTGAATCCTACGAGCAGTACTTC	CSAVGTESYEQYF
NA	TRBV5-1	few	TRBJ2-1	TGCGCCAGCAGCTTGGCTTCGGACAATGAGCAGTTCTTC	CASSLASDNEQFF
TRBD2	TRBV20-1	few	TRBJ2-7	TGCAGTGCTAGGCTAGCGGGGGTGAACGAGCAGTACTTC	CSARLAGVNEQYF
NA	TRBV9	few	TRBJ2-7	TGTGCCAGCAGCGTAGGAGGGGTATCCGTCTACGAGCAGTACTTC	CASSVGGVSVYEQYF
NA	TRBV29-1	many	TRBJ1-5	TGCAGCGCGCCTCCCTGCCAGCCCCAGCATTTT	CSAPPCQPQHF
NA	TRBV5-1	NA	TRBJ2-7	TGCGCCAGCAGGTCGGGTAGTAGCTACGAGCAGTACTTC	CASRSGSSYEQYF
NA	TRBV12-3/TRBV12-4	few	TRBJ2-2	TGTGCCAGCAGTTTCGTGGGCAATGCCCCGGTCCGGGAGCTGTTTTTT	CASSFVGNAPVRELFF